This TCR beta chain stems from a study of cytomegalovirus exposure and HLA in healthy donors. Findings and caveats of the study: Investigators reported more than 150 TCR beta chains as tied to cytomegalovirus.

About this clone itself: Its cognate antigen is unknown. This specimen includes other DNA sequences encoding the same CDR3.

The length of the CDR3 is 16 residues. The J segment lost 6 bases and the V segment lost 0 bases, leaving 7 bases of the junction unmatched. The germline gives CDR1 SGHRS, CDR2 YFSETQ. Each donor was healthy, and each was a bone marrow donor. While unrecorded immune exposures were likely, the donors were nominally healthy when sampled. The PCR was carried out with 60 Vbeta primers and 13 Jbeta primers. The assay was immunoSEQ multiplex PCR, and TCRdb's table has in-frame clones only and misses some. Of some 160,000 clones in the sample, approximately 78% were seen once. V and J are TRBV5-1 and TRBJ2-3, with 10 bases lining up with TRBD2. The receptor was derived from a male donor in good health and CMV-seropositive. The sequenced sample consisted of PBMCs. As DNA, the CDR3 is TGCGCCAGCAGCTTGGCCCTAGCGGGGGACCCCGATACGCAGTATTTT. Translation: CASSLALAGDPDTQYF. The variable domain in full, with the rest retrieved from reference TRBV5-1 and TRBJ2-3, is KAGVTQTPRYLIKTRGQQVTLSCSPISGHRSVSWYQQTPGQGLQFLFEYFSETQRNKGNFPGRFSGRQFSNSRSEMNVSTLELGDSALYLCASSLALAGDPDTQYFGPGTRLTVL.